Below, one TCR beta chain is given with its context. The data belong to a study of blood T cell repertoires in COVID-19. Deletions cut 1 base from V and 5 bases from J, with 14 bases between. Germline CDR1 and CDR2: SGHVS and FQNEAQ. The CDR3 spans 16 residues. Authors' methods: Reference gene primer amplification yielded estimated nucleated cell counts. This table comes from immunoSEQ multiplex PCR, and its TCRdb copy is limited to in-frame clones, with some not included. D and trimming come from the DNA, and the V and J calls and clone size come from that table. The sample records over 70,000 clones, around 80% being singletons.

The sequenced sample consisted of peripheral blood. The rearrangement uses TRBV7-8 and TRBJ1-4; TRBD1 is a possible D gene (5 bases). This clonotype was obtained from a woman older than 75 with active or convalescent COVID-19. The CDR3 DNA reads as TGTGCCAGCAGCTTAGGCTATGGGGGAGGGAATGAAAAACTGTTTTTT. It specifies CASSLGYGGGNEKLFF.